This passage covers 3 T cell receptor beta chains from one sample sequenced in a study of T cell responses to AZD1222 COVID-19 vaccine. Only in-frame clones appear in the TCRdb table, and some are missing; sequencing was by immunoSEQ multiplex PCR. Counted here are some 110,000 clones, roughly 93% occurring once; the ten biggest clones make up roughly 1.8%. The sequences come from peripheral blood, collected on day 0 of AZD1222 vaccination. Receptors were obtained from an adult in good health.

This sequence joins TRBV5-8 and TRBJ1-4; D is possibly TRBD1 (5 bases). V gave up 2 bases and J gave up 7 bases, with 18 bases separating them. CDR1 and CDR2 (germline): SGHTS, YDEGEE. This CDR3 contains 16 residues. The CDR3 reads CASSFSSRDRSEKLFF. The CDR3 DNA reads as TGTGCCAGCAGCTTTTCTTCGCGGGACCGGTCTGAAAAACTGTTTTTT. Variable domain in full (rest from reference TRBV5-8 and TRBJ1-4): EAGVTQSPTHLIKTRGQQATLRCSPISGHTSVYWYQQALGLGLQFLLWYDEGEERNRGNFPPRFSGRQFPNYSSELNVNALELEDSALYLCASSFSSRDRSEKLFFGSGTQLSVL.

CDR3 DNA sequence: TGCAGTGCTCCTAGCACAGATACGCAGTATTTT. Translation: CSAPSTDTQYF. V usage is TRBV20-1 and J usage is TRBJ2-3, with D unresolved. V was pared by 5 bases and J by 0 bases, with 3 bases between. Germline CDR1 and CDR2: DFQATT and SNEGSKA (reference sequence). The CDR3 has 11 amino acids.

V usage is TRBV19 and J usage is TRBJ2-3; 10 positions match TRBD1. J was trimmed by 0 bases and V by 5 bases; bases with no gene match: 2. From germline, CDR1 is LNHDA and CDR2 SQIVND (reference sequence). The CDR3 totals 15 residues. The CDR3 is CASSGQGDSTDTQYF. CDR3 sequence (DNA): TGTGCCAGTAGTGGACAGGGGGATAGCACAGATACGCAGTATTTT.